Here is one T cell receptor (beta chain) with its context. The CDR3 loop spans 13 amino acids. The V and J ends lost 7 bases and 4 bases respectively, with 11 bases between them. TCRdb independently ran MiXCR on the RT-PCR reads; one entry per CDR3 protein. Of about 680,000 distinct CDR3 sequences listed, approximately 15% are singletons. The sample taken for sequencing was memory CD4+ T cells from blood. The source is a female donor in good health, serving as a healthy control. V and J are TRBV12-3 or TRBV12-4 and TRBJ1-3; D remains unclear. This CDR3 reads CASTRTEGNTIYF. Here the CDR3 DNA reads TGTGCCAGCACCAGGACGGAGGGAAACACCATATATTTT.